Listed here are 19 T cell receptor beta chains from one sample, sequenced in a study of technical replicates of blood from a handful of donors (TCRdb year 2017). The receptor library was made with the immunoSEQ multiplex PCR assay. TCRdb took over this immuneACCESS table, retaining in-frame rearrangements with V and J assigned. Such tables are incomplete; in checked studies, under half of the missing clones stem from an unresolved V gene, and the remainder is unexplained. Here the sample has under 80,000 clones; around 92% occur a single time. Approximately 4.8% of the sample is held by the ten biggest clonotypes. Sequencing was done on a sample of PBMCs. The receptors originated from a human donor in good health. Some clones in this sample may be carry-over from other donors' samples.

This clone was observed a single time. The genes are TRBV4-1 and TRBJ2-1, with TRBD2 identical over 7 bases. The CDR3 sequence is 14 residues long. CDR1 is MGHRA and CDR2 is YSYEKL in the germline V gene. J was trimmed by 4 bases and V by 4 bases; bases with no gene match: 4. The CDR3 loop is CASSRASGYNEQFF. The CDR3 DNA reads TGCGCCAGCAGCCGGGCTAGCGGTTACAATGAGCAGTTCTTC.

The rearrangement joins TRBV5-1 to TRBJ2-7; TRBD1 agrees at 7 bases. With V trimmed by 3 bases and J by 3 bases, 6 bases remained unmatched. From germline, CDR1 is SGHRS and CDR2 YFSETQ. The CDR3 sequence is 14 residues long. CDR3 in DNA: TGCGCCAGCAGCTCAACAGGGACAGTCTACGAGCAGTACTTC. Protein product: CASSSTGTVYEQYF.

Only a few counts were recorded for this clone. V and J are TRBV6-1 and TRBJ1-5, with 8 bases lining up with TRBD1. The CDR3 totals 15 residues. V lost 7 bases and J lost 6; bases outside the gene matches: 11. The V gene's germline CDR1 is MNHNS and CDR2 SASEGT. CDR3 nucleotide sequence: TGTGCCAGCACCTTGGACAGGGCCGGTAGTCAGCCCCAGCATTTT. This codes for CASTLDRAGSQPQHF.

The chain carries TRBV6-1 and TRBJ2-1; 7 positions agree with TRBD2. The J segment lost 3 bases and the V segment lost 4 bases, leaving 12 bases of the junction unmatched. Germline V lookup: CDR1 MNHNS, CDR2 SASEGT. This CDR3 has 17 residues. The DNA for the CDR3 is TGTGCCAGCAGTGCACCCGTTCTAGCGGTGATCTACAATGAGCAGTTCTTC. Translated, it gives CASSAPVLAVIYNEQFF.

This sequence joins TRBV27 and TRBJ2-7, with D tentatively TRBD1 (6 bases). This CDR3 is 15 amino acids long. Trimming took 5 bases from V and 3 from J, leaving 17 bases between them. Looked up from germline, CDR1 is MNHEY and CDR2 is SMNVEV (reference sequence). CDR3: CASSPWTAALYEQYF. The CDR3 DNA reads as TGTGCCAGCAGTCCTTGGACAGCCGCCCTCTACGAGCAGTACTTC.

The chain joins TRBV18 to TRBJ2-3; 10 nucleotides agree with TRBD2. Germline values: CDR1 KGHSH, CDR2 LQKENI. There are 18 residues in the CDR3. V trimming: 0 bases; J trimming: 4 bases; junction bases outside the gene matches: 10. CDR3 DNA: TGTGCCAGCTCACCACCTACGCTAGCGGGAGCCTCCGCAGATACGCAGTATTTT. Translation: CASSPPTLAGASADTQYF.

This clone came up a few times. The rearrangement uses TRBV6-1 and TRBJ2-7, with 9 bases aligning to TRBD2. This CDR3 has 15 residues. The J segment lost 11 bases and the V segment lost 1 base, leaving 12 bases of the junction unmatched. Germline CDR1 and CDR2: MNHNS and SASEGT. The CDR3, as DNA: TGTGCCAGCAGTGAAGACAGGACTAGCGAAAGGAGGAAGTACTTC. Its protein product is CASSEDRTSERRKYF.

This clone was detected only a few times. V is TRBV2 and J is TRBJ1-2; possibly TRBD1 for D (5 bases). CDR3 length equals 13 residues. The germline V gene encodes CDR1 SNHLY and CDR2 FYNNEI. Between the trimmed V and J ends, which lost 5 bases and 3 bases, there was a span of 10 bases. CDR3 coding DNA: TGTGCCAGCAGTACTCAGGGTGACTATGGCTACACCTTC. Its protein product is CASSTQGDYGYTF. Full variable domain (outside the CDR3, taken from reference TRBV2 and TRBJ1-2): EPEVTQTPSHQVTQMGQEVILRCVPISNHLYFYWYRQILGQKVEFLVSFYNNEISEKSEIFDDQFSVERPDGSNFTLKIRSTKLEDSAMYFCASSTQGDYGYTFGSGTRLTVV.

The CDR3 sequence is CASSLLATSVSYEQYF. Written as DNA, the CDR3 is TGTGCCAGCAGTTTATTGGCCACTAGCGTATCCTACGAGCAGTACTTC. The genes are TRBV27 and TRBJ2-7; 7 bases agree with TRBD2. The V and J ends lost 1 base and 1 base, in that order; junction bases with no gene match: 7. Germline CDR1 reads MNHEY; CDR2 reads SMNVEV (reference sequence). The CDR3 has 16 residues.

V is TRBV5-8 and J is TRBJ1-1; D might be TRBD1 (6 bases). CDR3 length: 14 residues. Germline V gene data show CDR1 as SGHTS and CDR2 as YDEGEE. The germline V and J ends were trimmed by 4 bases and 6 bases, with 16 bases remaining between them. CDR3 region: CASSLHRASPEAFF. The CDR3 DNA reads as TGTGCCAGCAGCCTTCACAGGGCGTCCCCTGAAGCTTTCTTT.

The chain joins TRBV2 to TRBJ1-4, with unresolved D. CDR1 is SNHLY, CDR2 FYNNEI, per germline. This CDR3 spans 15 amino acids. Trimming cost V 4 bases and J 4 bases, with 13 bases left between them. The CDR3 reads CASSVVPGNNEKLFF. CDR3 nucleotide sequence: TGTGCCAGCAGTGTAGTTCCGGGTAATAATGAAAAACTGTTTTTT.

This clone came up once. The genes are TRBV7-6 and TRBJ1-3; possibly TRBD1 for D (5 bases). Trimming pared 4 bases from V and 2 bases from J, leaving 15 bases between. CDR1 SGHVS and CDR2 FNYEAQ come from the germline V gene. The CDR3 spans 16 residues. This CDR3 reads CASSSQDINPGNTIYF. DNA for the CDR3: TGTGCCAGCAGCTCACAGGACATAAACCCTGGAAACACCATATATTTT. Complete variable domain (other parts from reference TRBV7-6 and TRBJ1-3): GAGVSQSPRYKVTKRGQDVALRCDPISGHVSLYWYRQALGQGPEFLTYFNYEAQQDKSGLPNDRFSAERPEGSISTLTIQRTEQRDSAMYRCASSSQDINPGNTIYFGEGSWLTVV.

The chain joins TRBV30 to TRBJ2-7, with TRBD2 identical over 9 bases. This CDR3 is 14 amino acids long. The germline V gene encodes CDR1 GTSNPN and CDR2 SVGIG (reference sequence). V lost 6 bases to trimming and J lost 3 bases; unmatched junction nucleotides: 9. The CDR3 is CACTGVAGVYEQYF. The CDR3 bases are TGTGCCTGTACTGGGGTAGCGGGAGTCTACGAGCAGTACTTC.

A word on this clone: The same CDR3 also results from other DNA sequences found in this sample. V usage is TRBV7-9 and J usage is TRBJ2-5, with D uncertain. This CDR3 spans 12 amino acids. Germline values: CDR1 SEHNR, CDR2 FQNEAQ (reference sequence). Between the trimmed V and J ends, which lost 5 bases and 5 bases, there was a span of 9 bases. CDR3: CASSPFGETQYF. CDR3 DNA sequence: TGTGCCAGCAGCCCCTTCGGTGAGACCCAGTACTTC.

The chain combines TRBV6-1 with TRBJ1-6, with D perhaps TRBD1 (5 bases). Trimming took off 11 bases at V and 9 bases at J, with 20 bases between the two ends. Germline V gene lookup returns CDR1 MNHNS and CDR2 SASEGT. This CDR3 comprises 14 residues. The chain's CDR3 is CASDDTGGGSPLHF. CDR3 nucleotide sequence: TGTGCCTCCGACGACACGGGGGGTGGTTCACCCCTCCACTTT.

This sequence joins TRBV4-3 and TRBJ2-2; TRBD1 matches at 8 bases. The V segment lost 0 bases and the J segment 5 bases; nucleotides outside the gene matches: 5. This CDR3 has 16 amino acids. Germline V gene sequence: CDR1 LGHNA, CDR2 YSLEER. DNA for the CDR3: TGCGCCAGCAGCCAAGAGCAGGGGGCCCGGACCGGGGAGCTGTTTTTT. Protein sequence: CASSQEQGARTGELFF.

The V gene is TRBV5-6, the J gene TRBJ2-5; TRBD1 aligns across 7 bases. Germline CDR1 reads SGHDT; CDR2 reads YYEEEE. V was pared by 3 bases and J by 7 bases, with 9 bases of the junction left unmatched. This CDR3 has 14 amino acids. The CDR3 region is CASSSGQRWGTQYF. The CDR3 nucleotides read TGTGCCAGCAGCTCGGGACAGCGATGGGGGACCCAGTACTTC. Variable domain in full (rest from reference TRBV5-6 and TRBJ2-5): DAGVTQSPTHLIKTRGQQVTLRCSPKSGHDTVSWYQQALGQGPQFIFQYYEEEERQRGNFPDRFSGHQFPNYSSELNVNALLLGDSALYLCASSSGQRWGTQYFGPGTRLLVL.

This chain uses TRBV30 with TRBJ1-2; a possible D gene is TRBD1 (5 bases). Germline values: CDR1 GTSNPN, CDR2 SVGIG (reference sequence). Trimming cost V 0 bases and J 4 bases, with 15 bases left between them. The CDR3 length is 15 residues. Here the CDR3 DNA reads TGTGCCTGGAGTGTTCCCGACAGCGCTGCCTATGGCTACACCTTC. It is translated as CAWSVPDSAAYGYTF.

About this clone itself: One end of the junction varies from germline; a read error may be responsible. The rearrangement links TRBV9 to TRBJ1-1; possibly TRBD1 for D (5 bases). CDR3 length: 15 residues. Germline lookup yields CDR1 SGDLS and CDR2 YYNGEE. Written as DNA, the CDR3 is TGTGCCAGCAGCGAGAACCTGGGGGGGAACGCTGAAGCTTTCTTT. Translating gives CASSENLGGNAEAFF.